The T cell receptor (beta chain) described here comes from a study of beta chain features in type 1 diabetes. Study-wide points: Researchers report that Type 1 diabetes patients had moderately but significantly shorter TCRB CDR3s across all four CD4+ subsets.

On this clone: Its target is not known.

CDR1 is SEHNR and CDR2 is FQNEAQ in the germline V gene (reference sequence). This CDR3 is built from 16 residues. V was clipped by 4 bases and J by 7 bases, with 19 bases between them. Of the isolated RNA, all was reverse transcribed, and so the sequenced material was expressed TCRB transcripts. The average output of naive, central memory and regulatory T cell samples was approximately 3.8 million reads. Libraries were prepared by immunoSEQ multiplex PCR; TCRdb keeps only in-frame clonotypes and omits some of them. The top ten hold 2.3% of the sample, which has under 200,000 clones, 7.5% to 9.5% seen once.

The V gene is TRBV7-9, the J gene TRBJ1-4; a weak D match, TRBD1 (6 bases). Specimen: central memory CD4+ T cells from blood. The TCR sequence derives from a woman between 18 and 29 years old in good health. DNA of the CDR3: TGTGCCAGCAGCTCGCCGCGAGGGGGTCGGGGTGAAAAACTGTTTTTT. Protein product: CASSSPRGGRGEKLFF.